This passage covers 24 T cell receptor beta chains from one sample sequenced in a study of tumor-infiltrating lymphocytes in localized non-small cell lung cancer. The table came from immunoSEQ multiplex PCR; TCRdb's copy has only in-frame clones and leaves some out. The data hold 13,000 or so clones, with around 70% observed a single time. Sequenced input: uninvolved lung tissue not adjacent to the tumor. The origin of the receptors is a human donor with non-small cell lung cancer.

DNA for the CDR3: TGCGCCAGCAGCATCAGGGTCGCCAATGAGCAGTTCTTC. This translates into CASSIRVANEQFF. V gene TRBV5-1 combines with J gene TRBJ2-1; possible D gene TRBD1, 5 bases. Trimming took 4 bases from V and 6 from J, leaving 11 bases between them. The CDR3 consists of 13 residues. Germline V lookup: CDR1 SGHRS, CDR2 YFSETQ.

The rearrangement joins TRBV7-8 to TRBJ2-2; D is possibly TRBD2 (6 bases). This CDR3 region has 13 residues. Deletions cut 6 bases from V and 5 bases from J, with 10 bases between. Germline CDR1 reads SGHVS; CDR2 reads FQNEAQ. The DNA for the CDR3 is TGTGCCAGCAGGCGAGGAGGGACCGGGGAGCTGTTTTTT. Translated, it gives CASRRGGTGELFF.

This clone has only a few counts. V is TRBV5-1 and J is TRBJ1-5, with no clear D. This CDR3 contains 14 residues. V was trimmed by 0 bases and J by 4 bases, leaving 8 bases between them. The germline V gene has CDR1 SGHRS and CDR2 YFSETQ. CDR3 in DNA: TGCGCCAGCAGCTTGGGGGGTGCGAATCAGCCCCAGCATTTT. Its translation is CASSLGGANQPQHF.

This clone is medium-sized within its sample. The chain has TRBV4-3 and TRBJ1-1; D is perhaps TRBD1 (5 bases). The germline CDR1 and CDR2 sequences are LGHNA and YSLEER. V was clipped by 0 bases and J by 6 bases, with 11 bases between them. The CDR3 sequence is 14 residues long. Here the CDR3 DNA reads TGCGCCAGCAGCCAAGATAGGGGTCGCGCTGAAGCTTTCTTT. Residues: CASSQDRGRAEAFF.

V gene TRBV30 combines with J gene TRBJ1-3, with TRBD1 matching over 8 bases. Germline CDR1 reads GTSNPN; CDR2 reads SVGIG (reference sequence). V lost 8 bases and J lost 5; bases outside the gene matches: 11. The CDR3 has 14 amino acids. The CDR3 DNA sequence: TGTGCCGGAGCAGGGGGCGCTTGGAGAAACACCATATATTTT. Translating it yields CAGAGGAWRNTIYF.

The rearrangement uses TRBV18 and TRBJ2-5, with D maybe TRBD1 (5 bases). The CDR3 extends over 13 amino acids. The V end was cut by 3 bases, the J end by 4 bases, with 9 bases between. CDR1 and CDR2 from the germline V gene are KGHSH and LQKENI. The CDR3 protein is CASSPQGLETQYF. The CDR3 bases are TGTGCCAGCTCACCCCAGGGCCTAGAGACCCAGTACTTC. The full variable domain, its missing parts supplied by reference TRBV18 and TRBJ2-5, is NAGVMQNPRHLVRRRGQEARLRCSPMKGHSHVYWYRQLPEEGLKFMVYLQKENIIDESGMPKERFSAEFPKEGPSILRIQQVVRGDSAAYFCASSPQGLETQYFGPGTRLLVL.

V gene TRBV6-5 combines with J gene TRBJ2-5; D is unclear. This CDR3 spans 14 amino acids. The germline V gene has CDR1 MNHEY and CDR2 SVGAGI. Trimming stripped 2 bases from V and 1 base from J, with 8 bases between. DNA of the CDR3: TGTGCCAGCAGTTACCGCCAGGCCCAAGAGACCCAGTACTTC. Its translation is CASSYRQAQETQYF.

This clone ranks as medium-sized. The V call is TRBV2, the J call TRBJ2-3; TRBD2 matches at 8 bases. V was clipped by 7 bases and J by 3 bases; unmatched bases: 6. CDR1 and CDR2 (germline): SNHLY, FYNNEI. The CDR3 covers 14 residues. The CDR3 here is CASNTGGLTDTQYF. The CDR3 DNA is TGTGCCAGCAATACGGGGGGGCTTACAGATACGCAGTATTTT.

The chain has TRBV2 and TRBJ1-1; perhaps TRBD1 as D (6 bases). The CDR3 consists of 14 residues. CDR1 and CDR2 (germline): SNHLY, FYNNEI. Trimming left V 4 bases short and J 8 bases short, with 17 bases between. CDR3 protein: CASSGFGGAGEAFF. In DNA, the CDR3 is TGTGCCAGCAGTGGGTTTGGGGGCGCGGGAGAAGCTTTCTTT.

The rearrangement uses TRBV19 and TRBJ1-1; D perhaps matches TRBD1 (5 bases). Germline V gives CDR1 LNHDA, CDR2 SQIVND (reference sequence). The V end lost 6 bases, the J end lost 6 bases, and 14 bases lay between the germline ends. This CDR3 is built from 13 residues. The chain's CDR3 is CASRGRGVPEAFF. The CDR3, as DNA: TGTGCCAGTAGGGGCAGAGGGGTCCCTGAAGCTTTCTTT.

The chain has TRBV19 and TRBJ1-2, with no clear D. This CDR3 is built from 14 residues. CDR1 is LNHDA and CDR2 is SQIVND in the germline V gene (reference sequence). V lost 5 bases and J 7 bases, leaving 17 bases between the germline ends. For the CDR3, the DNA is TGTGCCAGTAGTGAATACGGACGGGAGGGTGGCTACACCTTC. Protein product: CASSEYGREGGYTF. Variable domain in full (rest from reference TRBV19 and TRBJ1-2): DGGITQSPKYLFRKEGQNVTLSCEQNLNHDAMYWYRQDPGQGLRLIYYSQIVNDFQKGDIAEGYSVSREKKESFPLTVTSAQKNPTAFYLCASSEYGREGGYTFGSGTRLTVV.

V is TRBV21-1 and J is TRBJ1-3. TRBV21-1 is labeled a pseudogene. The CDR3 extends over 14 amino acids. CDR3 in DNA: TGTGCCAGCAGCAAAGAGCAGGGACGAAACACCATATATTTT. Protein: CASSKEQGRNTIYF.

V gene TRBV30 combines with J gene TRBJ1-6; TRBD1 might be the D (5 bases). The germline V and J ends were trimmed by 0 bases and 3 bases, with 9 bases remaining between them. Germline V gives CDR1 GTSNPN, CDR2 SVGIG (reference sequence). The CDR3 contains 15 residues. CDR3 sequence: CAWSVFQGYNSPLHF. The CDR3 nucleotides read TGTGCCTGGAGTGTATTTCAGGGCTATAATTCACCCCTCCACTTT.

The chain links TRBV6-1 to TRBJ1-3, with D possibly TRBD1 on 6 matching bases. CDR3 length: 17 amino acids. CDR1 is MNHNS, CDR2 SASEGT, per germline. V was clipped by 4 bases and J by 0 bases, with 16 bases between them. The CDR3 nucleotides are TGTGCCAGCAGTGCCATACAGGGCAGGACCTCTGGAAACACCATATATTTT. Amino acid sequence: CASSAIQGRTSGNTIYF.

This clone was seen only a few times. The V gene is TRBV27, the J gene TRBJ1-5; D may be TRBD1 (6 bases). Trimming shortened V by 0 bases and J by 2 bases, and 8 bases separated the two germline ends. This CDR3 is built from 15 residues. From germline, CDR1 is MNHEY and CDR2 SMNVEV (reference sequence). CDR3 loop: CASSLSRTGNQPQHF. The DNA of the CDR3 is TGTGCCAGCAGTTTATCGAGGACAGGCAATCAGCCCCAGCATTTT.

This clone was recorded a few times. This sequence joins TRBV5-1 and TRBJ2-2, with D maybe TRBD2 (5 bases). Germline CDR1 SGHRS, CDR2 YFSETQ. Trimming pared 0 bases from V and 2 bases from J, leaving 11 bases between. The CDR3 length is 16 residues. The CDR3 sequence: CASSLVGLANTGELFF. The CDR3 DNA follows: TGCGCCAGCAGCTTGGTAGGGCTAGCTAACACCGGGGAGCTGTTTTTT. Looking up the rest from reference TRBV5-1 and TRBJ2-2 gives the full variable domain: KAGVTQTPRYLIKTRGQQVTLSCSPISGHRSVSWYQQTPGQGLQFLFEYFSETQRNKGNFPGRFSGRQFSNSRSEMNVSTLELGDSALYLCASSLVGLANTGELFFGEGSRLTVL.

This chain joins TRBV7-9 and TRBJ2-7; a weak D match, TRBD1 (6 bases). The CDR3 runs 14 residues. Germline CDR1 is SEHNR and CDR2 is FQNEAQ (reference sequence). Trimming cost V 0 bases and J 6 bases, with 12 bases left between them. CDR3 nucleotides: TGTGCCAGCAGCTTAGCGGTAACAGGGATCGAGCAGTACTTC. It codes for CASSLAVTGIEQYF.

V gene TRBV28 combines with J gene TRBJ2-1; D remains ambiguous. The V gene lost 9 bases and the J gene lost 0 bases, with 12 bases spanning the gap. The V gene's germline CDR1 is MDHEN and CDR2 SYDVKM. This CDR3 has 14 residues. CDR3 nucleotide sequence: TGTGCCAGTACCAGCGCCAACTCCTACAATGAGCAGTTCTTC. Its translation: CASTSANSYNEQFF.

The CDR3 DNA reads TGTGCCGTCTCAGGGCTAGAGTTAGATGGCTACACCTTC. Translating it yields CAVSGLELDGYTF. J is TRBJ1-2 and V is TRBV10-3; D perhaps matches TRBD1 (5 bases). Germline assignment: CDR1 ENHRY and CDR2 SYGVKD. V dropped 11 bases and J dropped 6 bases, with 19 bases sitting between them. CDR3 length: 13 amino acids.

The chain recombines TRBV7-9 with TRBJ2-6; the D is unclear. Between the trimmed V and J ends, which lost 8 bases and 0 bases, there was a span of 11 bases. Germline CDR1 is SEHNR and CDR2 is FQNEAQ (reference sequence). This CDR3 contains 15 residues. The CDR3 DNA reads TGTGCCAGCTCCCCTGTGATCTCTGGGGCCAACGTCCTGACTTTC. Amino acids: CASSPVISGANVLTF.

V is TRBV6-1 and J is TRBJ1-4; D is unresolved. The V and J ends lost 8 bases and 11 bases respectively, with 9 bases between them. Germline CDR1 is MNHNS and CDR2 is SASEGT. The CDR3 consists of 10 residues. The CDR3 DNA sequence: TGTGCCAGCGCCACTGGTAAACTGTTTTTT. The encoded protein is CASATGKLFF.

V is TRBV27 and J is TRBJ2-7; perhaps TRBD2 as D (6 bases). There are 15 residues in the CDR3. Per germline, CDR1 MNHEY and CDR2 SMNVEV (reference sequence). The ends were cut back, 5 bases at V and 4 bases at J, with 18 bases in the middle. CDR3 nucleotides: TGTGCCAGCAGTAAACGCGGGACGGGATCGTACGAGCAGTACTTC. It translates to CASSKRGTGSYEQYF.

This chain links TRBV28 with TRBJ1-5, with D hard to call. V was trimmed by 1 base and J by 8 bases, leaving 15 bases between them. Germline loops: CDR1 MDHEN, CDR2 SYDVKM. The CDR3 has 15 residues. The CDR3 sequence: CASSLFGTAEEPQHF. Written as DNA, the CDR3 is TGTGCCAGCAGTTTATTCGGCACAGCCGAGGAGCCCCAGCATTTT.

This clone was observed once. V gene TRBV7-8 combines with J gene TRBJ2-5; D is possibly TRBD1 (6 bases). The CDR3 length is 15 residues. Trimming cost V 1 base and J 4 bases, with 13 bases left between them. Germline V gives CDR1 SGHVS, CDR2 FQNEAQ. In DNA, the CDR3 is TGTGCCAGCAGCTTAGAGTCCGGCAGGGGAGAGACCCAGTACTTC. This gives the protein CASSLESGRGETQYF.